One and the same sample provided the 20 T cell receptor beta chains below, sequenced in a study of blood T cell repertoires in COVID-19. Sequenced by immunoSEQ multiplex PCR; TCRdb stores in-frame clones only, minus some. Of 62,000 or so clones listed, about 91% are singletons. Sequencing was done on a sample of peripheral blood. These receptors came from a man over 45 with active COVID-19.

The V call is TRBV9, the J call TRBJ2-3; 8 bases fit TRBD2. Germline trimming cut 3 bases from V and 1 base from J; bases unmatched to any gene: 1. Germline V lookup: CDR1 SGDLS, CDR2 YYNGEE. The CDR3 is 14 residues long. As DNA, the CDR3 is TGTGCCAGCAGCGAGACTAGCGGCACAGATACGCAGTATTTT. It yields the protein CASSETSGTDTQYF.

The CDR3 loop is CASSRDRTISYEQYF. CDR3 bases: TGTGCCAGCAGCCGGGACAGAACTATCTCCTACGAGCAGTACTTC. The chain carries TRBV11-2 and TRBJ2-7, with 7 positions matching TRBD1. This CDR3 region has 15 residues. Per the germline V gene, CDR1 is SGHAT and CDR2 is FQNNGV. Germline trimming cut 5 bases from V and 0 bases from J; bases unmatched to any gene: 7.

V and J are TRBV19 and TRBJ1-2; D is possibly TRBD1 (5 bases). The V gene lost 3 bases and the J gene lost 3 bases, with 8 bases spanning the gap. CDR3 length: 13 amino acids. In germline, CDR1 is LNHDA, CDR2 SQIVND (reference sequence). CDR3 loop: CASSIREYYGYTF. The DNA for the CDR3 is TGTGCCAGTAGTATCAGGGAATACTATGGCTACACCTTC.

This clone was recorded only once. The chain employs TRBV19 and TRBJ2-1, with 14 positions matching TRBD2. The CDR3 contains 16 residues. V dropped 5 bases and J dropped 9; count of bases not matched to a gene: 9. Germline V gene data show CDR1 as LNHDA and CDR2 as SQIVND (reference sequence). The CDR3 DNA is TGTGCCAGTAGTCCTCGACTAGCGGGGGGGCCCGGTGAGCAGTTCTTC. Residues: CASSPRLAGGPGEQFF.

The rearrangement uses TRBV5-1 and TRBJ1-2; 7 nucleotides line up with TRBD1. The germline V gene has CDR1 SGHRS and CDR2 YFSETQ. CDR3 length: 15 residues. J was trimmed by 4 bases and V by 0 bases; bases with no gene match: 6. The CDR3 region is CASSLGGGSSYGYTF. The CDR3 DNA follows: TGCGCCAGCAGCTTGGGAGGGGGCTCGAGCTATGGCTACACCTTC.

The CDR3 is CASSQTSGVYEQYF. The CDR3 DNA is TGCGCCAGCAGCCAAACTAGCGGGGTCTACGAGCAGTACTTC. The chain uses TRBV4-3 and TRBJ2-7; 10 bases line up with TRBD2. CDR1 is LGHNA and CDR2 is YSLEER in the germline V gene. V was pared by 2 bases and J by 3 bases, with 1 base of the junction left unmatched. This CDR3 contains 14 residues.

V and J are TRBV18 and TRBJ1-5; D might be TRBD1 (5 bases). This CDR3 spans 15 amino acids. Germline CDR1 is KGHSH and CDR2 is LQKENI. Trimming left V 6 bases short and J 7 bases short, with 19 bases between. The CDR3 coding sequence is TGTGCCAGCTCCCAAGGGGTCTTCAATGGGCAGCCCCAGCATTTT. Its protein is CASSQGVFNGQPQHF.

The CDR3 bases are TGTGCCAGCAGCCCCAGGACTAGCGGGGGGGTTAATGAGCAGTTCTTC. Encoded protein: CASSPRTSGGVNEQFF. The V and J genes are TRBV7-3 and TRBJ2-1; 15 nucleotides agree with TRBD2. Trimming took 5 bases from V and 7 from J; bases not matched to a gene: 6. The CDR3 is 16 amino acids. CDR1 and CDR2 (germline): SGHTA, FQGTGA.

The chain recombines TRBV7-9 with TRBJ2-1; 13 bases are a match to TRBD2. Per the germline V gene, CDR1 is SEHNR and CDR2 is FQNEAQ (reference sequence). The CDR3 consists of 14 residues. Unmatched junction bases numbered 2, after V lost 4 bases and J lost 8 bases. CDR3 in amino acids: CASSSTSGGYEQFF. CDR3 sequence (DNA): TGTGCCAGCAGCTCGACTAGCGGGGGGTATGAGCAGTTCTTC.

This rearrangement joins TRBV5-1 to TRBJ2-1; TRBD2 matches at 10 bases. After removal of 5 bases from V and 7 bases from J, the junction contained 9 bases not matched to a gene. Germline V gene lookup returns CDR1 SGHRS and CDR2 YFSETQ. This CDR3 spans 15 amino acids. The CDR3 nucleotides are TGCGCCAGCAGTCCTAGCGGGGGCCAGGGGAATGAGCAGTTCTTC. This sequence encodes CASSPSGGQGNEQFF.

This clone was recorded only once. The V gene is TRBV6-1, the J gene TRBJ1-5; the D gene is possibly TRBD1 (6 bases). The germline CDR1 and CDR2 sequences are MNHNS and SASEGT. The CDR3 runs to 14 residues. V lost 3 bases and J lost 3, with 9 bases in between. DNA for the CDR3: TGTGCCAGCAGTGACCGGGACAACAATCAGCCCCAGCATTTT. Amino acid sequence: CASSDRDNNQPQHF.

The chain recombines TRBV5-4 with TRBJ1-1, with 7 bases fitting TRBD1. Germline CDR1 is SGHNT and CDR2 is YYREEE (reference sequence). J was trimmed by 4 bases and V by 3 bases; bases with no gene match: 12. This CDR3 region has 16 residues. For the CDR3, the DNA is TGTGCCAGCAGCTCCCCCGACAGGGCTAGGGCCACTGAAGCTTTCTTT. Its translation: CASSSPDRARATEAFF.

The chain's CDR3 is CASRKDPTFPSGYTF. CDR3 DNA sequence: TGTGCCAGCAGGAAAGATCCTACCTTCCCTTCAGGTTACACCTTC. The gene calls are TRBV6-5 and TRBJ1-2; D gene ambiguous. The CDR3 is 15 amino acids. Trimming pared 6 bases from V and 11 bases from J, leaving 25 bases between. CDR1 MNHEY and CDR2 SVGAGI come from the germline V gene.

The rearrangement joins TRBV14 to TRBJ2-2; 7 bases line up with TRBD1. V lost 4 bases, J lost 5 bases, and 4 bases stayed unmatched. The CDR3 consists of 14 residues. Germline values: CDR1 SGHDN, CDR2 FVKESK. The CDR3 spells CASSRQGGTGELFF. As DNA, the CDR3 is TGTGCCAGCAGCCGACAGGGTGGGACCGGGGAGCTGTTTTTT.

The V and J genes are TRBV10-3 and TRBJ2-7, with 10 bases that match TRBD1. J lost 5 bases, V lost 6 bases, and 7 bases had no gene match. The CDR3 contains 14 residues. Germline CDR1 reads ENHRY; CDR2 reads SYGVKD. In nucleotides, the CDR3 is TGTGCCATCAGGCCGGGACAGGGGCCCAACGAGCAGTACTTC. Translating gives CAIRPGQGPNEQYF.

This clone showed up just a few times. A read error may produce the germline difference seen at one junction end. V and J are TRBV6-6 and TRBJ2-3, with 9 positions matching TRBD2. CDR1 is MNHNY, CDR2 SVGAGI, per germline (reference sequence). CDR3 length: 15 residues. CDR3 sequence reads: CASSYSPQLAGDPEF. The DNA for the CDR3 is TGTGCCAGCAGTTACTCCCCGCAACTAGCGGGCGACCCTGAGTTT.

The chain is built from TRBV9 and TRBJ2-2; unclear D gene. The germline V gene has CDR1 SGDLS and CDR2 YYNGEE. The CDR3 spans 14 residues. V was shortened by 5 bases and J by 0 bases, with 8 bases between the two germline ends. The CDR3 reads CASRENPNTGELFF. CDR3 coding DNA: TGTGCCAGCAGAGAGAATCCGAACACCGGGGAGCTGTTTTTT.

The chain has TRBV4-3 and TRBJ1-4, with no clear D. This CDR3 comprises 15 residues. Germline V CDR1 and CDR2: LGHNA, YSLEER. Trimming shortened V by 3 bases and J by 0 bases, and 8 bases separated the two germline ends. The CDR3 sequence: CASSQNQATNEKLFF. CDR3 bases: TGCGCCAGCAGCCAGAATCAGGCAACTAATGAAAAACTGTTTTTT.

DNA of the CDR3: TGTGCCATCAGTGAGTCGATAGGACAGGGTTCTGGAAACACCATATATTTT. It codes for CAISESIGQGSGNTIYF. The chain combines TRBV10-3 with TRBJ1-3; 8 bases match TRBD1. V trimming: 0 bases; J trimming: 1 base; junction bases outside the gene matches: 5. CDR3 length: 17 residues. Germline V gene data show CDR1 as ENHRY and CDR2 as SYGVKD.

CDR3 coding DNA: TGCGCCAGCAGCTTGGTGCAGGGGTCCACTGAGCAGTTCTTC. This translates into CASSLVQGSTEQFF. V and J are TRBV5-1 and TRBJ2-1; the D gene is possibly TRBD1 (6 bases). V gave up 0 bases and J gave up 9 bases, with 13 bases separating them. Germline CDR1 and CDR2: SGHRS and YFSETQ. The CDR3 consists of 14 residues.